Given below is one T cell receptor (beta chain) in context. The authors' processing: Amplification of reference gene primers provided the estimated nucleated cell counts. Here immunoSEQ multiplex PCR was the method, and the copy in TCRdb shows in-frame clones only, minus some. The DNA was the basis for D and trimming; V, J and clone size are from that table. The sample shows about 53,000 clones, around nine tenths of them seen only once. With 6 bases clipped from V and 5 bases from J, the junction kept 15 bases outside the gene matches. Germline CDR1 and CDR2: MGHRA and YSYEKL. The CDR3 is 16 amino acids. This entry is derived from a study of blood T cell repertoires in COVID-19.

The rearrangement links TRBV4-1 to TRBJ1-2; 7 nucleotides line up with TRBD1. Input material: peripheral blood. The receptor comes from a man aged 50-60 years with acute or convalescent COVID-19. The CDR3 is CASRVSRQGMNYGYTF. CDR3 coding DNA: TGCGCCAGCAGGGTTTCCCGACAGGGAATGAATTATGGCTACACCTTC.